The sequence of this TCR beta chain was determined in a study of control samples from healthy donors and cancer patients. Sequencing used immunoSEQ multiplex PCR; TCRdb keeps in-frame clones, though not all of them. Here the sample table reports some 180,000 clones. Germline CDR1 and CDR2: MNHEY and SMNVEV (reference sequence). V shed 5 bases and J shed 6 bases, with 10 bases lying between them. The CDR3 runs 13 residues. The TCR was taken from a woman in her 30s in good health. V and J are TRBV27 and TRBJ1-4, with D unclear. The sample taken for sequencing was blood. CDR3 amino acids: CASSPNTYEKLFF. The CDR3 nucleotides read TGTGCCAGCAGTCCTAACACCTATGAAAAACTGTTTTTT. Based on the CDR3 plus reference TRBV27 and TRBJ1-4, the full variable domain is EAQVTQNPRYLITVTGKKLTVTCSQNMNHEYMSWYRQDPGLGLRQIYYSMNVEVTDKGDVPEGYKVSRKEKRNFPLILESPSPNQTSLYFCASSPNTYEKLFFGSGTQLSVL.